This T cell receptor beta chain was found in a study of CD8 T cells in ankylosing spondylitis. Trimming left V 6 bases short and J 3 bases short, with 11 bases between. Per germline, CDR1 LNHDA and CDR2 SQIVND (reference sequence). This CDR3 has 13 residues. Each CDR3 protein gets one entry after TCRdb re-called the 5' RACE reads with MiXCR. The table lists approximately 300,000 distinct CDR3 sequences, 20% to 25% of them singletons, with roughly 3.6% in the top ten. Sequencing used blood, either unsorted or a sorted T cell fraction (not recorded which). The receptor's source is a female donor with ankylosing spondylitis or in good health (not recorded which). The chain is built from TRBV19 and TRBJ1-2; D gene uncertain. The CDR3 region is CASSSLSDYGYTF. The CDR3 nucleotides read TGTGCCAGTAGCTCCCTCAGCGACTATGGCTACACCTTC.